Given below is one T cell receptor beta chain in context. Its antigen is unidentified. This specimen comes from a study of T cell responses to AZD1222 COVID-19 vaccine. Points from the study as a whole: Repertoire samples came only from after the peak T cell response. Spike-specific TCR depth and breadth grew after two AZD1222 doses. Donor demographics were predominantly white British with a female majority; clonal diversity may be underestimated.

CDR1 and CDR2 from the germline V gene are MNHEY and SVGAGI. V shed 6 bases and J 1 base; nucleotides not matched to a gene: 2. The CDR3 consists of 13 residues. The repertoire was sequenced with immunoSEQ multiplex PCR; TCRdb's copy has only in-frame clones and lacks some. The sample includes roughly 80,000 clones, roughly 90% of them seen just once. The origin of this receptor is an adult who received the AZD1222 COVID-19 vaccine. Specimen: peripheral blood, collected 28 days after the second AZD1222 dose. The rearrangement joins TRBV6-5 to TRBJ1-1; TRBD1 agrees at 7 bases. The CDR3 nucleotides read TGTGCCAGCAGGAGACAGGGGAACACTGAAGCTTTCTTT. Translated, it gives CASRRQGNTEAFF.